This TCR beta chain was recovered during a study of cytotoxic CD8 clonotypes in ibrutinib-treated CLL. Worth noting for this clone: What it binds is unknown.

Data came from immunoSEQ multiplex PCR; TCRdb stores just in-frame clones and leaves some out. Here the sample spans 100,000 to 150,000 clones, 80% to 90% being singletons. V dropped 7 bases and J dropped 5; count of bases not matched to a gene: 8. The CDR3 covers 15 residues. The V gene's germline CDR1 is MDHEN and CDR2 SYDVKM. General study findings and limits: Contraction or stability on treatment characterized the public clonotypes, which were uncommon.

This sequence joins TRBV28 and TRBJ1-4; 9 bases match TRBD1. This sequence was found in a human donor with chronic lymphocytic leukemia. Here the sequenced sample was PBMCs, taken after 24 months of ibrutinib treatment. The DNA of the CDR3 is TGTGCCAGCACCCCCCCCGGACAGGGGAATGAAAAACTGTTTTTT. Amino acid sequence: CASTPPGQGNEKLFF. The whole variable domain, filled in from reference TRBV28 and TRBJ1-4, reads DVKVTQSSRYLVKRTGEKVFLECVQDMDHENMFWYRQDPGLGLRLIYFSYDVKMKEKGDIPEGYSVSREKKERFSLILESASTNQTSMYLCASTPPGQGNEKLFFGSGTQLSVL.